The clone carrying this TCR beta chain was seen only once. The record originates from a study of shared T cell receptors in the human thymus. The method was immunoSEQ multiplex PCR; TCRdb's version includes in-frame clones alone and lacks a portion of them. This sample carries hundreds of thousands of clones, 70% to 90% of them seen once, and the ten largest clones take 0.0094%. These data are also associated with another study on human thymus T cells. This second study says: Resections from corrective heart surgery supplied the thymus tissue. Gene usage for V and J segments appeared biased in thymic and blood repertoires. Reports from related research described highly overlapping thymic repertoires among unrelated individuals.

The sequence was collected from a boy in the first two years of life with a congenital heart defect. What was sequenced was thymocytes.

This CDR3 is CASSLAGQGNGYTF. DNA of the CDR3: TGTGCCAGCAGCTTGGCAGGGCAGGGTAACGGCTACACCTTC. The chain couples TRBV5-6 to TRBJ1-2, with a tentative D call TRBD1 (5 bases). This CDR3 contains 14 residues. CDR1 SGHDT and CDR2 YYEEEE come from the germline V gene. Trimming took 0 bases from V and 8 from J, leaving 14 bases between them.